This is a list of T cell receptor beta chains from one sample in a study of T cells after yellow fever vaccination. Using its own MiXCR run on the 5' RACE reads, TCRdb lists one record per CDR3 protein. The sample contains approximately 300,000 distinct CDR3 sequences, roughly 10% of which appear only once. The specimen was CD4+ T cells sorted from PBMCs, collected 45 days after the yellow fever booster vaccination. The receptors were sampled from a young man who received the YFV17D yellow fever vaccine. The CDR3 runs from the conserved cysteine through the conserved F or W. D genes are given only for firm matches. Clone size is shown for a subset of rows, as once, few, many or a class of expanded clone.

J: TRBJ1-4; D: TRBD1; size: -; V: TRBV20-1; CDR3: CSASHGTANIEKLFF; DNA: TGCAGTGCTAGTCACGGGACAGCCAACATCGAAAAACTGTTTTTT
J: TRBJ2-5; D: -; size: many; V: TRBV7-2; CDR3: CASSWKWETQYF; DNA: TGTGCCAGCAGCTGGAAGTGGGAGACCCAGTACTTC
J: TRBJ2-1; D: -; size: few; V: TRBV10-3; CDR3: CAISRDGFNEQFF; DNA: TGTGCCATCAGTCGGGACGGGTTTAATGAGCAGTTCTTC
J: TRBJ2-3; D: -; size: -; V: TRBV5-1; CDR3: CASSLLGVDTQYF; DNA: TGCGCCAGCAGCTTGTTAGGGGTAGATACGCAGTATTTT
J: TRBJ2-3; D: -; size: -; V: TRBV24-1; CDR3: CATSDSSTGDTQYF; DNA: TGTGCCACCAGTGATTCAAGTACGGGAGATACGCAGTATTTT
J: TRBJ2-6; D: -; size: -; V: TRBV12-3/TRBV12-4; CDR3: CASSYSHRSGANVLTF; DNA: TGTGCCAGCAGTTACAGCCACCGCTCTGGGGCCAACGTCCTGACTTTC
J: TRBJ2-5; D: TRBD2; size: once; V: TRBV6-1; CDR3: CASRVGLARETQYF; DNA: TGTGCCAGCAGAGTCGGACTAGCGAGAGAGACCCAGTACTTC
J: TRBJ2-2; D: TRBD2; size: many; V: TRBV4-2; CDR3: CASSPSGGPGTGELFF; DNA: TGTGCCAGCAGCCCTAGCGGGGGGCCAGGGACCGGGGAGCTGTTTTTT
J: TRBJ1-5; D: -; size: -; V: TRBV6-1; CDR3: CASRSMVEPDGIYGNQPQHF; DNA: TGTGCCAGCCGATCCATGGTGGAGCCGGACGGCATATATGGCAATCAGCCCCAGCATTTT
J: TRBJ1-2; D: TRBD1; size: -; V: TRBV12-3/TRBV12-4; CDR3: CASSFQLGQGAGTF; DNA: TGTGCCAGCAGTTTTCAACTGGGACAGGGGGCCGGCACCTTC
J: TRBJ2-7; D: TRBD2; size: many; V: TRBV5-1; CDR3: CASSFMDGGADEQYF; DNA: TGCGCCAGCAGCTTTATGGACGGGGGGGCAGACGAGCAGTACTTC
J: TRBJ2-3; D: -; size: many; V: TRBV6-4; CDR3: CASSDRWAPADTQYF; DNA: TGTGCCAGCAGTGACCGGTGGGCGCCGGCAGATACGCAGTATTTT
J: TRBJ2-3; D: TRBD1; size: many; V: TRBV7-6; CDR3: CASSLRQGDTQYF; DNA: TGTGCCAGCAGCTTACGACAGGGAGATACGCAGTATTTT
J: TRBJ1-6; D: -; size: few; V: TRBV6-5; CDR3: CASSTTGNIRLPLHF; DNA: TGTGCCAGCAGTACCACCGGGAATATACGTCTACCCCTCCACTTT
J: TRBJ1-2; D: -; size: -; V: TRBV20-1; CDR3: CSAPQKPQYELYGYTF; DNA: TGCAGTGCTCCTCAGAAACCTCAATACGAACTCTATGGCTACACCTTC
J: TRBJ2-7; D: -; size: many; V: TRBV5-1; CDR3: CASSRPHRNSYEQYF; DNA: TGCGCCAGCAGCCGTCCCCACAGGAACTCCTACGAGCAGTACTTC
J: TRBJ1-4; D: -; size: many; V: TRBV10-1; CDR3: CASSESASNEKLFF; DNA: TGCGCCAGCAGTGAGTCCGCGAGTAATGAAAAACTGTTTTTT
J: TRBJ2-4; D: TRBD1; size: few; V: TRBV5-4; CDR3: CASSPRGGNAKNIQYF; DNA: TGTGCCAGCAGCCCGAGAGGGGGCAATGCCAAAAACATTCAGTACTTC